This entry lists 18 T cell receptor beta chains sequenced from one sample in a study of post-analysis software for immune sequencing data. TCR beta libraries were prepared from cDNA with unique molecular identifiers. Each CDR3 protein gets one entry after TCRdb re-called the PCR reads with MiXCR. The sample carries roughly 650,000 distinct CDR3 sequences, roughly three fifths recorded once. These receptors have no known antigen. Findings and caveats of the study: Controls showed lower frequencies than patients for several TRBV segments, and TRBV5-6, TRBV5-1 and TRBV20-1 were among these.

Specimen: blood. All receptors derive from a girl aged 2-10 years with multiple sclerosis.

The genes are TRBV10-3 and TRBJ2-1; TRBD1 matches at 9 bases. V lost 2 bases, J lost 9 bases, and 14 bases stayed unmatched. Germline CDR1 ENHRY, CDR2 SYGVKD. The CDR3 extends over 17 amino acids. The DNA of the CDR3 is TGTGCCATCAGTGAGCCTAAGTCACAGGGGGCTAGGGGTGAGCAGTTCTTC. Its translation is CAISEPKSQGARGEQFF.

The chain links TRBV20-1 to TRBJ2-1; a weak D match, TRBD2 (7 bases). Germline CDR1 reads DFQATT; CDR2 reads SNEGSKA (reference sequence). This CDR3 is built from 16 residues. Trimming took off 3 bases at V and 0 bases at J, with 15 bases between the two ends. The CDR3 region is CSASRSGGPSYNEQFF. Here the CDR3 DNA reads TGCAGTGCTAGTAGGTCGGGGGGCCCCTCCTACAATGAGCAGTTCTTC.

The genes are TRBV7-2 and TRBJ2-1; weak D call: TRBD2 (5 bases). The CDR3 is 14 amino acids. V lost 1 base and J lost 10, with 14 bases in between. The germline gives CDR1 SGHTA, CDR2 FQGNSA. The CDR3 is CASSLVRTPKEQFF. CDR3 bases: TGTGCCAGCAGCTTAGTAAGGACTCCCAAGGAGCAGTTCTTC.

The chain carries TRBV11-2 and TRBJ1-2; no reliable D call. The germline CDR1 and CDR2 sequences are SGHAT and FQNNGV. CDR3 length: 17 residues. V lost 5 bases and J lost 3, with 22 bases in between. CDR3 sequence: CASSPVKGAGIDYGYTF. CDR3 coding DNA: TGTGCCAGCAGCCCCGTAAAGGGTGCCGGGATCGACTATGGCTACACCTTC.

This clonotype was counted only a few times. The CDR3, as DNA: TGCAGTGCTAGAAGGAGCGGGGAGCTAAACATTCAGTACTTC. This translates into CSARRSGELNIQYF. This chain links TRBV20-1 with TRBJ2-4; 7 nucleotides agree with TRBD2. The CDR3 runs to 14 residues. V was pared by 2 bases and J by 6 bases, with 7 bases of the junction left unmatched. CDR1 is DFQATT, CDR2 SNEGSKA, per germline (reference sequence).

In DNA, the CDR3 is TGTGCCAGCAGCTCATCCTCGTTGGGATACACCTTC. Protein: CASSSSSLGYTF. This chain links TRBV7-2 with TRBJ1-2, with D unclear. Trimming cost V 4 bases and J 11 bases, with 14 bases left between them. Germline CDR1 is SGHTA and CDR2 is FQGNSA. The CDR3 extends over 12 amino acids.

This rearrangement joins TRBV7-9 to TRBJ2-3; D gene unclear. Germline values: CDR1 SEHNR, CDR2 FQNEAQ (reference sequence). Trimming shortened V by 5 bases and J by 3 bases, and 9 bases separated the two germline ends. The CDR3 is 13 amino acids. The CDR3 region has the DNA TGTGCCAGCAGCCCCTCCTATACAGATACGCAGTATTTT. Its protein is CASSPSYTDTQYF.

The rearrangement links TRBV20-1 to TRBJ2-5; 8 bases match TRBD1. The CDR3 covers 14 residues. After removal of 5 bases from V and 4 bases from J, the junction contained 9 bases not matched to a gene. Germline V lookup: CDR1 DFQATT, CDR2 SNEGSKA (reference sequence). The CDR3 loop is CSALLLQGVETQYF. Written as DNA, the CDR3 is TGCAGTGCTCTTCTTCTACAGGGGGTAGAGACCCAGTACTTC.

As concerns this clonotype: Germline and junction disagree at one end, which may indicate a read error. The CDR3 sequence: CAGSGGTGVNSPLHF. The CDR3 DNA reads as TGTGCCGGCAGCGGGGGGACAGGGGTAAATTCACCCCTCCACTTT. This chain uses TRBV28 with TRBJ1-6; 10 nucleotides agree with TRBD1. Germline V gene data show CDR1 as MDHEN and CDR2 as SYDVKM. This CDR3 has 15 amino acids.

This chain uses TRBV12-3 or TRBV12-4 with TRBJ2-1; no clear D. V gave up 2 bases and J gave up 2 bases, with 10 bases separating them. The CDR3 sequence is 15 residues long. CDR3 sequence reads: CASSLRMGTYNEQFF. The DNA for the CDR3 is TGTGCCAGCAGTTTACGTATGGGAACCTACAATGAGCAGTTCTTC.

This clonotype has only a few counts. The chain uses TRBV29-1 and TRBJ2-6; a weak D match, TRBD2 (5 bases). The CDR3 contains 15 residues. The germline V gene encodes CDR1 SQVTM and CDR2 ANQGSEA. V shed 5 bases and J shed 0 bases, with 11 bases lying between them. The CDR3 bases are TGCAGCGTTCGGGAAGGGATCTCTGGGGCCAACGTCCTGACTTTC. Translating gives CSVREGISGANVLTF.

CDR3 sequence (DNA): TGTGCCAGCACCTATTGGGGGGGGAGGTACAATGAGCAGTTCTTC. Amino acids: CASTYWGGRYNEQFF. The chain is built from TRBV6-9 and TRBJ2-1, with 7 bases matching TRBD2. Germline V gene data show CDR1 as MNHGY and CDR2 as SVAAGI. This CDR3 has 15 residues. Germline trimming cut 7 bases from V and 4 bases from J; bases unmatched to any gene: 10.

In this sample, this clonotype turned up a few times. The CDR3 DNA is TGTGCCAGCAGCTTAGATGCGAATACAGGGGGCTGGTCCTATAATTCACCCCTCCACTTT. Protein product: CASSLDANTGGWSYNSPLHF. This sequence joins TRBV11-2 and TRBJ1-6; 9 nucleotides align to TRBD1. The CDR3 consists of 20 residues. V was pared by 0 bases and J by 1 base, with 10 bases of the junction left unmatched. Germline V lookup: CDR1 SGHAT, CDR2 FQNNGV.

CDR3 sequence (DNA): TGTGCCACCAGCAGAGGAGACTTGACAGATACGCAGTATTTT. This sequence encodes CATSRGDLTDTQYF. The chain recombines TRBV15 with TRBJ2-3; D call uncertain. The germline gives CDR1 LNHNV, CDR2 YYDKDF (reference sequence). The V end was cut by 1 base, the J end by 3 bases, with 8 bases between. The CDR3 consists of 14 residues.

The chain employs TRBV25-1 and TRBJ2-1, with D tentatively TRBD1 (7 bases). The V end lost 1 base, the J end lost 8 bases, and 24 bases lay between the germline ends. Germline V gene lookup returns CDR1 MGHDK and CDR2 SYGVNS. The CDR3 is made up of 18 amino acids. The CDR3 reads CASSELMTGLAAIHEQFF. The CDR3 DNA reads as TGTGCCAGCAGTGAATTAATGACAGGGTTAGCGGCTATTCATGAGCAGTTCTTC.

The chain couples TRBV29-1 to TRBJ2-1; D possibly corresponds to TRBD1 (7 bases). Trimming cost V 6 bases and J 9 bases, with 12 bases left between them. CDR1 and CDR2 (germline): SQVTM, ANQGSEA. This CDR3 has 11 residues. CDR3 nucleotides: TGCAGCGTAGACCAGGGGGGTGAGCAGTTCTTC. Translated: CSVDQGGEQFF.

The CDR3 is CASSLRDRLKTQYF. CDR3 sequence (DNA): TGTGCCAGCAGCCTCCGGGACAGGCTAAAGACCCAGTACTTC. This rearrangement joins TRBV7-2 to TRBJ2-5; TRBD1 aligns across 8 bases. The CDR3 runs 14 residues. Per germline, CDR1 SGHTA and CDR2 FQGNSA. The V segment lost 5 bases and the J segment 6 bases; nucleotides outside the gene matches: 8. The full variable domain, completed using reference TRBV7-2 and TRBJ2-5, is GAGVSQSPSNKVTEKGKDVELRCDPISGHTALYWYRQSLGQGLEFLIYFQGNSAPDKSGLPSDRFSAERTGGSVSTLTIQRTQQEDSAVYLCASSLRDRLKTQYFGPGTRLLVL.

The rearrangement joins TRBV10-3 to TRBJ2-3, with 8 nucleotides matching TRBD1. V dropped 2 bases and J dropped 2; count of bases not matched to a gene: 9. This CDR3 has 17 amino acids. The germline V gene encodes CDR1 ENHRY and CDR2 SYGVKD. The CDR3 region is CAISERYGQGHTDTQYF. The CDR3 coding sequence is TGTGCCATCAGTGAGCGCTACGGACAGGGACACACAGATACGCAGTATTTT.